This T cell receptor (beta chain) is drawn from a study of beta chain features in type 1 diabetes. Overall study: Taken together, all samples contributed 95 million to 110 million examined sorted cells. Whole-study findings and limits: Any HLA effect on TCRB rearrangement was left unresolved by small sub-analyses. Naive, central memory and Treg TCRB repertoires seemed to resemble each other more closely in patients than they did in healthy donors. TCRB CDR3s from Type 1 diabetes patients were moderately but significantly shorter in all four CD4+ subsets. The VDJ junctions of type 1 diabetes patients carried fewer insertions and more deletions.

Reverse transcription of all isolated RNA meant that expressed TCRB transcripts were sequenced. Assay used: immunoSEQ multiplex PCR; TCRdb lists only in-frame clones, some missing. In the table there are about 370,000 clones, around 9.6% of which are singletons. This clone was seen only a few times. What it recognizes is unknown. Sequences were obtained from central memory CD4+ T cells from blood. This receptor was identified in a man aged 30 to 39 with type 1 diabetes.

This CDR3 reads CASSPLQIGEASHEQYF. The DNA of the CDR3 is TGTGCCAGCTCACCACTACAAATAGGGGAAGCAAGCCACGAGCAGTACTTC. The rearrangement joins TRBV18 to TRBJ2-7, with a possible D match to TRBD1 (5 bases). The CDR3 covers 17 residues. Germline CDR1 and CDR2: KGHSH and LQKENI. V was cut by 1 base and J by 5 bases, with 21 bases left in between.